The 11 T cell receptor beta chains listed next were all sequenced from one sample in a study of cytomegalovirus exposure and HLA in healthy donors (dated by TCRdb to 2016 to 2017). The method behind the library was the immunoSEQ multiplex PCR assay. TCRdb limited this immuneACCESS table to in-frame rearrangements with V and J called. A share of clones is missing; checked studies link under half to unresolved V genes, and the rest is unexplained. The sample table contains some 120,000 clones; only one count was recorded for 85% to 90% of them. The ten largest clones represent roughly 2% of the sample. Material: PBMCs. The receptor set was obtained from a woman aged 18-29 years in good health and CMV-seronegative.

The chain uses TRBV18 and TRBJ1-1; D is uncertain. V was clipped by 6 bases and J by 8 bases, with 13 bases between them. The CDR3 is 12 residues long. The germline gives CDR1 KGHSH, CDR2 LQKENI. The CDR3 nucleotides are TGTGCCAGCTCGCTTCTGGAGGCAGAAGCTTTCTTT. This codes for CASSLLEAEAFF.

In this sample, this clone turned up once. This sequence joins TRBV13 and TRBJ2-5; 9 bases agree with TRBD2. The length of the CDR3 is 16 residues. J lost 4 bases, V lost 2 bases, and 8 bases had no gene match. Germline loops: CDR1 PRHDT, CDR2 FYEKMQ (reference sequence). The chain's CDR3 is CASSLRVAGVSETQYF. CDR3 DNA: TGTGCCAGCAGCTTAAGGGTAGCGGGAGTTTCAGAGACCCAGTACTTC. Supplemented by reference TRBV13 and TRBJ2-5, the full variable domain reads AAGVIQSPRHLIKEKRETATLKCYPIPRHDTVYWYQQGPGQDPQFLISFYEKMQSDKGSIPDRFSAQQFSDYHSELNMSSLELGDSALYFCASSLRVAGVSETQYFGPGTRLLVL.

The chain uses TRBV2 and TRBJ2-1; 7 bases are a match to TRBD2. CDR1 is SNHLY, CDR2 FYNNEI, per germline. J was trimmed by 5 bases and V by 6 bases; bases with no gene match: 7. This CDR3 is built from 14 residues. DNA of the CDR3: TGTGCCAGCAGAGATACTCTAGCGGACAATGAGCAGTTCTTC. It codes for CASRDTLADNEQFF.

This clone was picked up one time. This sequence joins TRBV4-1 and TRBJ1-3, with D possibly matching TRBD1 (5 bases). Germline CDR1 reads MGHRA; CDR2 reads YSYEKL. V was shortened by 5 bases and J by 4 bases, with 12 bases between the two germline ends. The CDR3 runs 14 residues. The CDR3 protein is CASSTGRSGNTIYF. CDR3 sequence (DNA): TGCGCCAGCAGCACAGGCCGGTCCGGAAACACCATATATTTT.

The gene calls are TRBV19 and TRBJ2-1, with 12 bases that match TRBD2. CDR1 LNHDA and CDR2 SQIVND come from the germline V gene (reference sequence). There are 17 residues in the CDR3. V lost 7 bases and J lost 0; bases outside the gene matches: 7. CDR3 protein: CASKERTSGTSYNEQFF. DNA for the CDR3: TGTGCCAGTAAGGAGAGGACTAGCGGGACCTCCTACAATGAGCAGTTCTTC.

J is TRBJ1-2 and V is TRBV14; D uncertain. CDR3 size: 13 residues. Trimming removed 8 bases from V and 4 bases from J, with 14 bases in between. The germline CDR1 and CDR2 sequences are SGHDN and FVKESK. The CDR3 region is CASHRSGIYGYTF. CDR3 DNA: TGTGCCAGCCACCGCTCCGGGATCTATGGCTACACCTTC.

The V call is TRBV7-2, the J call TRBJ1-1; D unclear. The length of the CDR3 is 14 residues. The V gene lost 4 bases and the J gene lost 2 bases, with 11 bases spanning the gap. CDR1 and CDR2 (germline): SGHTA, FQGNSA. CDR3 sequence: CASSSWADNTEAFF. In DNA form, the CDR3 reads TGTGCCAGCAGCTCCTGGGCCGACAACACTGAAGCTTTCTTT.

This rearrangement joins TRBV19 to TRBJ1-5, with 8 nucleotides matching TRBD1. The CDR3 is 15 amino acids. The J segment lost 5 bases and the V segment lost 3 bases, leaving 6 bases of the junction unmatched. Germline V lookup: CDR1 LNHDA, CDR2 SQIVND (reference sequence). CDR3 bases: TGTGCCAGTAGTATCCAGGGGGCGGATTATCAGCCCCAGCATTTT. Its protein product is CASSIQGADYQPQHF.

J is TRBJ2-7 and V is TRBV7-2; weak D call: TRBD1 (6 bases). Germline V gene sequence: CDR1 SGHTA, CDR2 FQGNSA. This CDR3 is 13 amino acids long. V was shortened by 3 bases and J by 5 bases, with 11 bases between the two germline ends. DNA for the CDR3: TGTGCCAGCAGCTTCCAACAGGGAAACGAGCAGTACTTC. It translates to CASSFQQGNEQYF.

This rearrangement joins TRBV19 to TRBJ1-1, with 9 bases aligning to TRBD1. The CDR3 contains 17 residues. With 3 bases clipped from V and 1 base from J, the junction kept 9 bases outside the gene matches. Germline V gene lookup returns CDR1 LNHDA and CDR2 SQIVND (reference sequence). In DNA form, the CDR3 reads TGTGCCAGTAGTATGGGCCCAGGACAGGGGACGAACACTGAAGCTTTCTTT. This gives the protein CASSMGPGQGTNTEAFF.

Written as DNA, the CDR3 is TGTGCCAGCAGTTTATCCGCTGGGGGGTGGTCAGATACGCAGTATTTT. Protein: CASSLSAGGWSDTQYF. V gene TRBV27 combines with J gene TRBJ2-3; perhaps TRBD2 as D (6 bases). The germline V gene encodes CDR1 MNHEY and CDR2 SMNVEV (reference sequence). V was trimmed by 0 bases and J by 4 bases, leaving 14 bases between them. The CDR3 length is 16 residues.